The 28 T cell receptor beta chains below all came from one sample that was sequenced in a study of regulatory T cells in long-lasting Graves disease. Researchers made TCR beta libraries by using iRepertoire HTBI primers and running Arm-PCR on CDR3 regions. TCRdb ran MiXCR on the multiplex PCR reads and lists one entry per CDR3 protein. The sample has hundreds of thousands of distinct CDR3 sequences; 25% to 35% are singletons. Time point specified: persistent/refractory GD, antithyroid drugs over 5 years with positive TRAb. RNA from PBMCs was the source of the TCR library. Sequences were derived from peripheral blood mononuclear cells (PBMCs), sampled when the disease was refractory, from a patient treated with antithyroid drugs. The receptors shown here come from a female donor with Graves disease.

The chain links TRBV7-2 to TRBJ2-3; D remains unclear. The CDR3 contains 14 residues. Germline-derived CDR1 and CDR2 are SGHTA and FQGNSA. V shed 2 bases and J shed 2 bases, with 8 bases lying between them. In DNA form, the CDR3 reads TGTGCCAGCAGCTTAAGGAGTACCACAGATACGCAGTATTTT. Translation: CASSLRSTTDTQYF.

The CDR3 region has the DNA TGTGCCAGCAGTAAAAGGGGACAGATCGATCTTCCCGGGGAGCTGTTTTTT. Its translation: CASSKRGQIDLPGELFF. This chain uses TRBV2 with TRBJ2-2, with 7 bases aligning to TRBD1. There are 17 residues in the CDR3. Germline CDR1 is SNHLY and CDR2 is FYNNEI. The V gene end was trimmed by 5 bases and the J gene end by 6 bases; junction bases not matched to a gene: 15.

The gene calls are TRBV7-3 and TRBJ2-5; D may be TRBD1 (7 bases). The CDR3 runs to 14 residues. Germline V lookup: CDR1 SGHTA, CDR2 FQGTGA. V gave up 5 bases and J gave up 4 bases, with 14 bases separating them. The CDR3 bases are TGTGCCAGCAGCCCCCAGGGGGGCGCAGAGACCCAGTACTTC. Translation: CASSPQGGAETQYF.

The chain carries TRBV6-1 and TRBJ1-1, with 10 bases that match TRBD1. This CDR3 region has 14 residues. The V gene end was trimmed by 2 bases and the J gene end by 4 bases; junction bases not matched to a gene: 1. The V gene's germline CDR1 is MNHNS and CDR2 SASEGT. The CDR3 loop is CASSERQGATEAFF. The CDR3 DNA follows: TGTGCCAGCAGTGAAAGACAGGGGGCCACTGAAGCTTTCTTT.

The chain combines TRBV28 with TRBJ1-1; D is possibly TRBD1 (5 bases). Germline CDR1 MDHEN, CDR2 SYDVKM. V was pared by 2 bases and J by 9 bases, with 13 bases between. The CDR3 totals 13 residues. The CDR3 is CASSLPGRQKAFF. CDR3 in DNA: TGTGCCAGCAGTTTACCGGGACGGCAAAAAGCTTTCTTT.

In its sample, this clonotype was seen a few times. The V call is TRBV20-1, the J call TRBJ2-4; 9 nucleotides align to TRBD1. With V trimmed by 2 bases and J by 6 bases, 11 bases remained unmatched. The germline gives CDR1 DFQATT, CDR2 SNEGSKA (reference sequence). CDR3 size: 16 residues. CDR3 nucleotide sequence: TGCAGTGCTAGATTATCGGGGACAGGGCTGGGAAACATTCAGTACTTC. This encodes CSARLSGTGLGNIQYF.

As for this clonotype: A single base separates this from a much larger clone, so it may be a read error. This chain links TRBV19 with TRBJ2-5, with TRBD1 as a possible D gene (6 bases). Germline V gene lookup returns CDR1 LNHDA and CDR2 SQIVND (reference sequence). This CDR3 contains 15 residues. The ends were cut back, 1 base at V and 2 bases at J, with 11 bases in the middle. The CDR3 reads CASSIATGRQETQYF. CDR3 bases: TGTGCCAGTAGTATAGCGACAGGTCGGCAAGAGACCCAGTACTTC.

The chain employs TRBV2 and TRBJ2-3, with 12 nucleotides matching TRBD2. There are 15 residues in the CDR3. Per germline, CDR1 SNHLY and CDR2 FYNNEI. Trimming at V came to 6 bases and at J to 8 bases, leaving 9 bases not matched to a gene. The CDR3 DNA sequence: TGTGCCAGCAGGGCGGGACTAGCGGGCCCCTTTACGCAGTATTTT. It specifies CASRAGLAGPFTQYF.

This clonotype has just a few counts. The rearrangement uses TRBV20-1 and TRBJ2-7, with 11 bases identical to TRBD2. Per the germline V gene, CDR1 is DFQATT and CDR2 is SNEGSKA (reference sequence). The CDR3 has 15 amino acids. V shed 3 bases and J 2 bases; nucleotides not matched to a gene: 6. CDR3 amino acids: CSASALAGATYEQYF. The CDR3, as DNA: TGCAGTGCTAGTGCACTAGCGGGAGCGACCTACGAGCAGTACTTC.

This clonotype has only a few counts. V gene TRBV12-3 or TRBV12-4 combines with J gene TRBJ2-7; the match to TRBD1 covers 7 bases. The ends lost 6 bases at V and 3 bases at J; junction bases unmatched: 2. CDR3 size: 12 residues. CDR3 coding DNA: TGTGCCAGCAGACACAGGGGCTACGAGCAGTACTTC. Encoded protein: CASRHRGYEQYF.

This clonotype has just a few counts. The chain uses TRBV30 and TRBJ1-1; 7 bases match TRBD1. Looked up from germline, CDR1 is GTSNPN and CDR2 is SVGIG (reference sequence). The V gene end was trimmed by 3 bases and the J gene end by 1 base; junction bases not matched to a gene: 2. This CDR3 is built from 13 residues. CDR3 in DNA: TGTGCCTGGAGACGACAGGGGAACACTGAAGCTTTCTTT. Protein: CAWRRQGNTEAFF.

DNA of the CDR3: TGTGCCAGCATGACTAGCGGGAGGCAGAAAGAGCAGTTCTTC. This translates into CASMTSGRQKEQFF. V is TRBV2 and J is TRBJ2-1; TRBD2 aligns across 13 bases. CDR3 size: 14 residues. V lost 7 bases, J lost 10 bases, and 7 bases stayed unmatched. The germline CDR1 and CDR2 sequences are SNHLY and FYNNEI.

V usage is TRBV19 and J usage is TRBJ1-1; D gene unclear. Between the trimmed V and J ends, which lost 2 bases and 1 base, there was a span of 5 bases. The CDR3 covers 13 residues. CDR1 is LNHDA, CDR2 SQIVND, per germline (reference sequence). CDR3 DNA: TGTGCCAGTAGTATACAGGCGAACACTGAAGCTTTCTTT. It encodes CASSIQANTEAFF.

The chain recombines TRBV28 with TRBJ1-2; D is unclear. The CDR3 consists of 11 residues. The germline V gene has CDR1 MDHEN and CDR2 SYDVKM. Trimming left V 8 bases short and J 2 bases short, with 6 bases between. The chain's CDR3 is CASERNYGYTF. In nucleotides, the CDR3 is TGTGCCAGCGAACGGAACTATGGCTACACCTTC.

This clonotype was counted between two and nine times. J is TRBJ2-7 and V is TRBV5-1; 7 bases map to TRBD1. The CDR3 covers 15 residues. Per the germline V gene, CDR1 is SGHRS and CDR2 is YFSETQ. Trimming took 2 bases from V and 3 from J; bases not matched to a gene: 8. Here the CDR3 DNA reads TGCGCCAGCAGCTTAGCGACAGGGCCTAACTACGAGCAGTACTTC. It specifies CASSLATGPNYEQYF.

The chain is built from TRBV25-1 and TRBJ1-1, with D perhaps matching TRBD1 (5 bases). V was shortened by 6 bases and J by 0 bases, with 14 bases between the two germline ends. The CDR3 is made up of 15 amino acids. CDR1 is MGHDK, CDR2 SYGVNS, per germline. The CDR3 is CASRDRGKLNTEAFF. For the CDR3, the DNA is TGTGCCAGCAGGGATCGGGGGAAATTGAACACTGAAGCTTTCTTT.

This clonotype occurred a few times. The CDR3 DNA follows: TGCAGCGTTGTGACAGGGGTGAACACTGAAGCTTTCTTT. This translates into CSVVTGVNTEAFF. The chain links TRBV29-1 to TRBJ1-1; 8 nucleotides agree with TRBD1. CDR3 length equals 13 residues. J gave up 0 bases and V 4 bases, and 1 base lay outside the gene matches. In germline, CDR1 is SQVTM, CDR2 ANQGSEA.

This clonotype was counted between two and nine times. The genes are TRBV5-1 and TRBJ1-2; D is undetermined. The CDR3 extends over 14 amino acids. Germline V gene sequence: CDR1 SGHRS, CDR2 YFSETQ. The ends were cut back, 1 base at V and 4 bases at J, with 11 bases in the middle. CDR3 sequence reads: CASSLFYGAYGYTF. CDR3 nucleotides: TGCGCCAGCAGCTTGTTTTATGGAGCCTATGGCTACACCTTC.

This chain uses TRBV5-1 with TRBJ2-1; D ambiguous. The length of the CDR3 is 15 residues. The V end lost 5 bases, the J end lost 2 bases, and 14 bases lay between the germline ends. Germline V gene lookup returns CDR1 SGHRS and CDR2 YFSETQ. The DNA of the CDR3 is TGCGCCAGCAGTCATCCTCGTGGTCCCTACAATGAGCAGTTCTTC. As protein: CASSHPRGPYNEQFF.

The genes are TRBV5-1 and TRBJ1-1; 8 bases map to TRBD1. The trim removed 7 bases at V and 0 bases at J, leaving 8 bases unmatched. The length of the CDR3 is 15 residues. Germline loops: CDR1 SGHRS, CDR2 YFSETQ. The CDR3 sequence is CASSGQGGLNTEAFF. CDR3 in DNA: TGCGCCAGCTCCGGACAGGGAGGGTTGAACACTGAAGCTTTCTTT.

This clonotype turned up a few times. The V and J genes are TRBV15 and TRBJ1-1, with 8 bases fitting TRBD1. Trimming at V came to 0 bases and at J to 10 bases, leaving 10 bases not matched to a gene. There are 15 residues in the CDR3. From germline, CDR1 is LNHNV and CDR2 YYDKDF (reference sequence). The CDR3 DNA follows: TGTGCCACCAGCAGAGATAAGAGGGCAGGGGGCCTAGCTTTCTTT. It is translated as CATSRDKRAGGLAFF.

This chain joins TRBV28 and TRBJ1-5, with D uncertain. The CDR3 totals 16 residues. The germline V gene has CDR1 MDHEN and CDR2 SYDVKM. Trimming removed 10 bases from V and 0 bases from J, with 19 bases in between. The CDR3 nucleotides read TGTGCCACCTTCGGTCGGGGTTGGTATAGCAATCAGCCCCAGCATTTT. Protein sequence: CATFGRGWYSNQPQHF. Combining the CDR3 with reference TRBV28 and TRBJ1-5 gives the whole variable domain DVKVTQSSRYLVKRTGEKVFLECVQDMDHENMFWYRQDPGLGLRLIYFSYDVKMKEKGDIPEGYSVSREKKERFSLILESASTNQTSMYLCATFGRGWYSNQPQHFGDGTRLSIL.

The gene calls are TRBV29-1 and TRBJ1-4; D not certain. This CDR3 spans 13 amino acids. Trimming cost V 4 bases and J 10 bases, with 16 bases left between them. From germline, CDR1 is SQVTM and CDR2 ANQGSEA. The CDR3 protein is CSVGAGSLGKLFF. DNA of the CDR3: TGCAGCGTTGGGGCGGGGAGCTTGGGAAAACTGTTTTTT. The whole variable domain, filled in from reference TRBV29-1 and TRBJ1-4, reads SAVISQKPSRDICQRGTSLTIQCQVDSQVTMMFWYRQQPGQSLTLIATANQGSEATYESGFVIDKFPISRPNLTFSTLTVSNMSPEDSSIYLCSVGAGSLGKLFFGSGTQLSVL.

The J gene is TRBJ2-2, the V gene TRBV27, with TRBD1 identical over 8 bases. V lost 6 bases, J lost 7 bases, and 13 bases stayed unmatched. CDR3 length: 16 amino acids. Looked up from germline, CDR1 is MNHEY and CDR2 is SMNVEV (reference sequence). Here the CDR3 reads CASSHQGATMGGELFF. CDR3 DNA: TGTGCCAGCAGCCATCAGGGGGCTACTATGGGCGGGGAGCTGTTTTTT.

The chain uses TRBV27 and TRBJ1-1; possible D gene TRBD1, 6 bases. V lost 8 bases and J 0 bases, leaving 13 bases between the germline ends. The CDR3 extends over 14 amino acids. CDR1 is MNHEY, CDR2 SMNVEV, per germline (reference sequence). The CDR3 region has the DNA TGTGCCAGCCTACCCAGGGGAATGAACACTGAAGCTTTCTTT. This sequence encodes CASLPRGMNTEAFF.

Here the CDR3 DNA reads TGTGCCTGGAGTCAGGACAGCAATCAGCCCCAGCATTTT. As protein: CAWSQDSNQPQHF. The chain carries TRBV30 and TRBJ1-5; D not resolved. V was shortened by 2 bases and J by 1 base, with 6 bases between the two germline ends. The germline gives CDR1 GTSNPN, CDR2 SVGIG (reference sequence). The length of the CDR3 is 13 residues.

A few counts support this clonotype. The rearrangement uses TRBV10-3 and TRBJ1-2; TRBD1 matches at 7 bases. CDR3 length: 14 residues. V lost 2 bases to trimming and J lost 6 bases; unmatched junction nucleotides: 6. Germline assignment: CDR1 ENHRY and CDR2 SYGVKD. CDR3 DNA: TGTGCCATCAGTGAGGGTGACAGGGTAAATGGCTACACCTTC. This sequence encodes CAISEGDRVNGYTF.

The gene calls are TRBV30 and TRBJ1-4; D is uncertain. The CDR3 has 16 residues. Germline loops: CDR1 GTSNPN, CDR2 SVGIG (reference sequence). The CDR3, as DNA: TGTGCTTACGGAACGGGTCGTTGGGCAACTAATGAAAAACTGTTTTTT. Protein sequence: CAYGTGRWATNEKLFF.